This T cell receptor (beta chain) was captured in a study of cytomegalovirus exposure and HLA in healthy donors. Study-wide results and caveats: TCR association rates varied by HLA locus in a later analysis, with DRB1 highest and HLA-C lowest.

The PCR used 60 Vbeta and 13 Jbeta primers. Clones were sequenced by immunoSEQ multiplex PCR, and TCRdb holds only the in-frame ones, with some missing. The table includes 100,000 to 150,000 clones, approximately 83% detected once. A remark on this clone: Its specificity is not known.

The CDR3 consists of 20 residues. Germline lookup yields CDR1 MDHEN and CDR2 SYDVKM. The V segment lost 2 bases and the J segment 2 bases; nucleotides outside the gene matches: 13. Sequenced: PBMCs. This sequence was found in a woman between 35 and 50 years old in good health and CMV-seropositive. The J gene is TRBJ1-5, the V gene TRBV28; 12 bases are a match to TRBD1. The CDR3 sequence: CASSLTGTGGAVYRNQPQHF. The CDR3 region has the DNA TGTGCCAGCAGTTTAACCGGGACAGGGGGCGCGGTATATCGCAATCAGCCCCAGCATTTT.